This T cell receptor (beta chain) came from a study of T cell changes during pregnancy in multiple sclerosis. This CDR3 contains 13 residues. V was pared by 5 bases and J by 3 bases, with 10 bases between. Germline lookup yields CDR1 MDHEN and CDR2 SYDVKM. Libraries were prepared by immunoSEQ multiplex PCR; TCRdb keeps only in-frame clonotypes and omits some of them. The repertoire holds approximately 52,000 clones, 92% seen once, with roughly 0.59% in the top ten. The sequence was obtained from a female donor with multiple sclerosis, enrolled in a pregnancy study. The V call is TRBV28, the J call TRBJ2-5; D ambiguous. Sample: CD4+ T cells from peripheral blood mononuclear cells, taken after pregnancy. As DNA, the CDR3 is TGTGCCAGCAGTCCCTACGTGGAAGAGACCCAGTACTTC. Residues: CASSPYVEETQYF.